This T cell receptor (beta chain) was recorded in a study of radiotherapy plus CTLA-4 blockade in lung cancer. This CDR3 spans 15 amino acids. Trimming at V came to 4 bases and at J to 7 bases, leaving 8 bases not matched to a gene. Looked up from germline, CDR1 is SGHRS and CDR2 is YFSETQ. The table came from immunoSEQ multiplex PCR; TCRdb's copy has only in-frame clones and leaves some out. The data contain more than 12,000 clones, about 70% of them singletons. This clonotype was sampled from a human donor with non-small cell lung cancer whose response to radiotherapy plus ipilimumab could not be evaluated. The chain employs TRBV5-1 and TRBJ1-4, with 9 bases lining up with TRBD1. Sequences were derived from peripheral blood, sampled from a patient treated with radiotherapy plus ipilimumab. CDR3 DNA: TGCGCCAGCAGCCTTGTCCCGGGACAGGGTGAAAAACTGTTTTTT. Protein sequence: CASSLVPGQGEKLFF. Supplemented by reference TRBV5-1 and TRBJ1-4, the full variable domain reads KAGVTQTPRYLIKTRGQQVTLSCSPISGHRSVSWYQQTPGQGLQFLFEYFSETQRNKGNFPGRFSGRQFSNSRSEMNVSTLELGDSALYLCASSLVPGQGEKLFFGSGTQLSVL.